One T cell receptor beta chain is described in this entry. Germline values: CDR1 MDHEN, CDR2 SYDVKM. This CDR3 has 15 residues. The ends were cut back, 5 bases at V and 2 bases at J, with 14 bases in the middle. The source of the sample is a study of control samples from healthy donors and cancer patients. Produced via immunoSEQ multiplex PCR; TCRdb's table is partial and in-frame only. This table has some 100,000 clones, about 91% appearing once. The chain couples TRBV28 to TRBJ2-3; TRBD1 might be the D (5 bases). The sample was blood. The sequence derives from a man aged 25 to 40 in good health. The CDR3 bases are TGTGCCAGCAGTCCAAGGGGTGAATTCACAGATACGCAGTATTTT. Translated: CASSPRGEFTDTQYF. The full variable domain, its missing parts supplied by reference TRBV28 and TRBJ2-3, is DVKVTQSSRYLVKRTGEKVFLECVQDMDHENMFWYRQDPGLGLRLIYFSYDVKMKEKGDIPEGYSVSREKKERFSLILESASTNQTSMYLCASSPRGEFTDTQYFGPGTRLTVL.